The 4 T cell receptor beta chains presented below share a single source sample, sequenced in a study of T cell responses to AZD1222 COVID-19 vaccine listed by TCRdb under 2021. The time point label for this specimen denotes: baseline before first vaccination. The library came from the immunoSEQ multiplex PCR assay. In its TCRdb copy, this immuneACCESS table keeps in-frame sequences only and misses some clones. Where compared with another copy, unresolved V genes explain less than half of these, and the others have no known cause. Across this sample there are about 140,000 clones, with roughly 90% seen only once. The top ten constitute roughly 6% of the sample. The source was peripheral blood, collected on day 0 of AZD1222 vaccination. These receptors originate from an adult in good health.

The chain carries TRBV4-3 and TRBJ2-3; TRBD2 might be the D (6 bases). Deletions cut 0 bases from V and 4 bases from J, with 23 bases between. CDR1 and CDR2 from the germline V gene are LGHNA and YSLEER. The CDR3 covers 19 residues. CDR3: CASSQERGDGRLVADTQYF. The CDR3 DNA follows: TGCGCCAGCAGCCAAGAGCGAGGGGACGGGAGATTAGTTGCAGATACGCAGTATTTT.

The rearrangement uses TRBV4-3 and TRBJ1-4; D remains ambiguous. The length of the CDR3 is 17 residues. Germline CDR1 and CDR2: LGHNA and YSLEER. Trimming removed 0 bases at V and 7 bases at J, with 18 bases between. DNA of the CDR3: TGCGCCAGCAGCCAAGATCAGGTACGGCTGTCCGCTGAAAAACTGTTTTTT. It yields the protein CASSQDQVRLSAEKLFF.

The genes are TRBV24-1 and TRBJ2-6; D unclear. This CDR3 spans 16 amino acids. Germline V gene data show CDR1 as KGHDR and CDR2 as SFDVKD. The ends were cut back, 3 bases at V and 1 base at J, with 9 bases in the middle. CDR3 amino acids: CATSDGSLSGANVLTF. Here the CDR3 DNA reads TGTGCCACCAGTGATGGGTCCTTGTCTGGGGCCAACGTCCTGACTTTC.

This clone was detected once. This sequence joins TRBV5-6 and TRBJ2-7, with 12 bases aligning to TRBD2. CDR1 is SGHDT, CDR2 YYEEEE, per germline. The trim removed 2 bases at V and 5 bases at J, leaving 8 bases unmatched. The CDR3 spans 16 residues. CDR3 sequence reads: CASSFLTSGRSNEQYF. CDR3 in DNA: TGTGCCAGCAGCTTCCTGACTAGCGGGAGAAGTAACGAGCAGTACTTC.